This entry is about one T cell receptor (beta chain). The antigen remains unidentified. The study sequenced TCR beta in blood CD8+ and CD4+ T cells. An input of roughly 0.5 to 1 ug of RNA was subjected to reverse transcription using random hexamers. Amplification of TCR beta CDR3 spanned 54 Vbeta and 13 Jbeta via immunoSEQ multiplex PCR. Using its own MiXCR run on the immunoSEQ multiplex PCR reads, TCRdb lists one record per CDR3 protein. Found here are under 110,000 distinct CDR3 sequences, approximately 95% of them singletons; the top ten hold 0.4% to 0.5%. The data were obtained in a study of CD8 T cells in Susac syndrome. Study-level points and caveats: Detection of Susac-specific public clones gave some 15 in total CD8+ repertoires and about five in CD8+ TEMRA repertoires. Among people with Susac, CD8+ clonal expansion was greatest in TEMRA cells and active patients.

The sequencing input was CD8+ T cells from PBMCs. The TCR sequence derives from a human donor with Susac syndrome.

CDR3 loop: CASSLDVITEAFF. In DNA, the CDR3 is TGTGCCAGCAGCTTAGACGTCATCACTGAAGCTTTCTTT. This chain joins TRBV7-2 and TRBJ1-1; D unresolved. This CDR3 comprises 13 residues. The germline CDR1 and CDR2 sequences are SGHTA and FQGNSA. The V end was cut by 1 base, the J end by 4 bases, with 7 bases between.